The 7 T cell receptor beta chains in this list originate from one sample, sequenced in a study of blood T cell repertoires in COVID-19. Measured with immunoSEQ multiplex PCR; TCRdb has only the in-frame clones, and not every one. The repertoire holds about 73,000 clones, approximately 80% seen once, with around 4.1% in the top ten. The material sequenced was peripheral blood. The receptors derive from a woman aged 55-69 years with acute or convalescent COVID-19.

This clone appeared a few times. This chain uses TRBV30 with TRBJ2-7; TRBD1 agrees at 7 bases. V was pared by 5 bases and J by 1 base, with 2 bases of the junction left unmatched. Germline CDR1 GTSNPN, CDR2 SVGIG (reference sequence). This CDR3 has 12 amino acids. The CDR3: CAWSGQSYEQYF. The CDR3 bases are TGTGCCTGGTCGGGACAGTCCTACGAGCAGTACTTC.

This chain joins TRBV5-5 and TRBJ2-1; the D gene is possibly TRBD2 (5 bases). The germline gives CDR1 SGHKS, CDR2 YYEKEE (reference sequence). Trimming took off 6 bases at V and 3 bases at J, with 16 bases between the two ends. This CDR3 contains 15 residues. CDR3 in amino acids: CASTLAGNHYNEQFF. The CDR3 DNA sequence: TGTGCCAGCACATTGGCCGGGAACCACTACAATGAGCAGTTCTTC.

The chain recombines TRBV7-9 with TRBJ1-1; no clear D. Per germline, CDR1 SEHNR and CDR2 FQNEAQ (reference sequence). The CDR3 spans 14 residues. Trimming left V 3 bases short and J 4 bases short, with 12 bases between. The CDR3 sequence: CASSFSSEGTEAFF. CDR3 nucleotide sequence: TGTGCCAGCAGCTTTTCGTCCGAGGGCACTGAAGCTTTCTTT.

J is TRBJ2-7 and V is TRBV19, with D possibly TRBD1 on 5 matching bases. Germline CDR1 LNHDA, CDR2 SQIVND (reference sequence). Trimming shortened V by 3 bases and J by 0 bases, and 9 bases separated the two germline ends. The CDR3 is 14 residues long. CDR3 in DNA: TGTGCCAGTAGTATCAGCAGGGACTCCTACGAGCAGTACTTC. Residues: CASSISRDSYEQYF.

The chain links TRBV4-2 to TRBJ2-1; 9 bases are shared with TRBD2. The germline CDR1 and CDR2 sequences are LGHNA and YNFKEQ. The CDR3 covers 15 residues. V shed 3 bases, J shed 10 bases, and the junction held 10 bases outside the gene matches. CDR3 in DNA: TGTGCCAGCAGCCATGAGAGCGGGAGGCCGAAGGAGCAGTTCTTC. Protein product: CASSHESGRPKEQFF.

This clone was seen a few times. The chain is built from TRBV7-2 and TRBJ2-1; 9 nucleotides agree with TRBD2. The CDR3 length is 16 residues. CDR1 and CDR2 (germline): SGHTA, FQGNSA. With 4 bases clipped from V and 8 bases from J, the junction kept 12 bases outside the gene matches. The DNA of the CDR3 is TGTGCCAGCAGCTCCCGGAGTGCGCGGGAGGGCTATGAGCAGTTCTTC. Encoded protein: CASSSRSAREGYEQFF. The full variable domain, completed using reference TRBV7-2 and TRBJ2-1, is GAGVSQSPSNKVTEKGKDVELRCDPISGHTALYWYRQSLGQGLEFLIYFQGNSAPDKSGLPSDRFSAERTGGSVSTLTIQRTQQEDSAVYLCASSSRSAREGYEQFFGPGTRLTVL.

The rearrangement joins TRBV5-1 to TRBJ1-4; TRBD1 matches at 9 bases. The germline V gene has CDR1 SGHRS and CDR2 YFSETQ. Trimming took 3 bases from V and 7 from J; bases not matched to a gene: 10. This CDR3 spans 16 amino acids. CDR3: CASSYLPGQGSEKLFF. The CDR3 DNA sequence: TGCGCCAGCAGCTACCTACCGGGACAGGGTAGTGAAAAACTGTTTTTT.